The T cell receptor (beta chain) described here comes from a study of blood T cell repertoires in COVID-19. Overall study context: Whether acute or convalescent, the COVID-19 samples came from the United States, Italy and Spain. T cells, B-cell-depleted T cells, or PBMCs provided the cDNA or gDNA that served as material.

CDR3 length: 16 residues. V trimming: 3 bases; J trimming: 1 base; junction bases outside the gene matches: 6. CDR1 is SGHAT and CDR2 is FQNNGV in the germline V gene. Seattle-derived patients entered the study during active infection and were followed longitudinally. As handled by the study authors: By means of reference gene primer amplification, nucleated cell counts were estimated. Method: immunoSEQ multiplex PCR; TCRdb's copy keeps in-frame clones and lacks some. The DNA was the basis for D and trimming; V, J and clone size are from that table. The sample carries about 250,000 clones, roughly 85% recorded once.

V and J are TRBV11-2 and TRBJ2-5, with TRBD2 matching 9 bases. The clonotype was recovered from a man aged 50 to 59 with COVID-19, enrolled during active disease. What was sequenced was peripheral blood. CDR3 sequence reads: CASSFNSGGPQETQYF. CDR3 nucleotides: TGTGCCAGCAGCTTTAATAGCGGGGGCCCCCAAGAGACCCAGTACTTC. The whole variable domain, filled in from reference TRBV11-2 and TRBJ2-5, reads EAGVAQSPRYKIIEKRQSVAFWCNPISGHATLYWYQQILGQGPKLLIQFQNNGVVDDSQLPKDRFSAERLKGVDSTLKIQPAKLEDSAVYLCASSFNSGGPQETQYFGPGTRLLVL.